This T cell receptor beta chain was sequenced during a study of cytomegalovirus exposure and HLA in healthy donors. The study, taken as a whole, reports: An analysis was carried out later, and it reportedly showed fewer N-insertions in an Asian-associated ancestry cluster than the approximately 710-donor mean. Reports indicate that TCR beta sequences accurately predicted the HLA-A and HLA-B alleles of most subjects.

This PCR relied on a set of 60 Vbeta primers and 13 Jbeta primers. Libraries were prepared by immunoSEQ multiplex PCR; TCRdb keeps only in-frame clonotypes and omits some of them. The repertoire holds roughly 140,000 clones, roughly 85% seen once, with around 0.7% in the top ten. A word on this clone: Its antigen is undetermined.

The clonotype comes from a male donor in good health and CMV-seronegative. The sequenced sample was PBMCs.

This CDR3 is CASSSGQSAGELFF. CDR3 DNA: TGTGCCAGCAGTTCGGGACAGTCCGCCGGGGAGCTGTTTTTT. The chain links TRBV6-5 to TRBJ2-2; 7 nucleotides line up with TRBD1. This CDR3 has 14 amino acids. The V gene end was trimmed by 4 bases and the J gene end by 6 bases; junction bases not matched to a gene: 5. Germline V gene lookup returns CDR1 MNHEY and CDR2 SVGAGI.